This T cell receptor beta chain comes out of a study of blood T cells in healthy people across ages. Combining a sample-barcoded 5' primer with a J-beta primer mix, a second PCR ran for about 6 to 12 cycles. Every single cDNA molecule received a tag from a template-switch adaptor with 12 random nucleotides. TCRdb fed the 5' RACE reads into MiXCR, producing one record per CDR3 protein. Of approximately 800,000 distinct CDR3 sequences in the sample, 25% were seen once. Only a few counts were recorded for this clonotype. Trimming removed 8 bases from V and 5 bases from J, with 21 bases in between. Germline V gene sequence: CDR1 SGHVS, CDR2 FQNEAQ. CDR3 length equals 15 residues. The sample also formed part of further work on T cells of mothers and their children. That study reports: Mothers yielded over 9.5 million CDR3 reads, children about 3 million each.

This clonotype originated in a boy between 5 and 17 years old in good health. This chain joins TRBV7-8 and TRBJ2-5; D gene uncertain. Sequencing was carried out using blood. Here the CDR3 DNA reads TGTGCCAGCCGAAAGACTGGTCTCCCGCGGGAGACCCAGTACTTC. This sequence encodes CASRKTGLPRETQYF. Filled out from reference TRBV7-8 and TRBJ2-5, the complete variable domain reads GAGVSQSPRYKVAKRGQDVALRCDPISGHVSLFWYQQALGQGPEFLTYFQNEAQLDKSGLPSDRFFAERPEGSVSTLKIQRTQQEDSAVYLCASRKTGLPRETQYFGPGTRLLVL.